Presented here are 21 T cell receptor beta chains from one specimen sequenced in a study of blood T cell repertoires in COVID-19. Only in-frame clones appear in the TCRdb table, and some are missing; sequencing was by immunoSEQ multiplex PCR. Altogether 200,000 to 250,000 clones are present, more than 75% being singletons, with the ten largest covering roughly 13%. The sequenced sample consisted of peripheral blood. All receptors derive from a human donor in a cohort sampled during active COVID-19.

The CDR3 DNA reads TGCGCCAGCAGCCAAGATCGGACGGGAGGAGACGAGACCCAGTACTTC. Residues: CASSQDRTGGDETQYF. The rearrangement links TRBV4-1 to TRBJ2-5, with 7 bases aligning to TRBD2. The CDR3 consists of 16 residues. Germline loops: CDR1 MGHRA, CDR2 YSYEKL. Trimming at V came to 0 bases and at J to 5 bases, leaving 9 bases not matched to a gene.

The CDR3 DNA sequence: TGTGCCAGCAGCGTAGTCCCTTATAATGGCTACACCTTC. This gives the protein CASSVVPYNGYTF. V usage is TRBV9 and J usage is TRBJ1-2; no firm D call. The CDR3 consists of 13 residues. The germline V gene encodes CDR1 SGDLS and CDR2 YYNGEE. Deletions cut 0 bases from V and 6 bases from J, with 9 bases between.

V is TRBV14 and J is TRBJ2-7; D is perhaps TRBD1 (5 bases). This CDR3 has 13 residues. V lost 0 bases and J lost 7, with 10 bases in between. Germline assignment: CDR1 SGHDN and CDR2 FVKESK. The CDR3 loop is CASSQDRKGEQYF. The CDR3 DNA is TGTGCCAGCAGCCAAGATAGAAAGGGGGAGCAGTACTTC.

This chain joins TRBV20-1 and TRBJ2-7; D gene uncertain. The ends were cut back, 6 bases at V and 7 bases at J, with 10 bases in the middle. CDR3 length: 10 residues. Per germline, CDR1 DFQATT and CDR2 SNEGSKA (reference sequence). For the CDR3, the DNA is TGCAGTGCCCGCCTAGAGGAGCAGTACTTC. The encoded protein is CSARLEEQYF.

The chain employs TRBV5-1 and TRBJ1-1, with D possibly being TRBD1 (5 bases). This CDR3 has 16 amino acids. V dropped 0 bases and J dropped 5 bases, with 17 bases sitting between them. Germline-derived CDR1 and CDR2 are SGHRS and YFSETQ. The CDR3: CASSLGSRQRTTEAFF. The CDR3 DNA reads as TGCGCCAGCAGCTTGGGGAGCCGACAGAGGACGACTGAAGCTTTCTTT. The full variable domain, completed using reference TRBV5-1 and TRBJ1-1, is KAGVTQTPRYLIKTRGQQVTLSCSPISGHRSVSWYQQTPGQGLQFLFEYFSETQRNKGNFPGRFSGRQFSNSRSEMNVSTLELGDSALYLCASSLGSRQRTTEAFFGQGTRLTVV.

This clone has just one count. The chain is built from TRBV6-1 and TRBJ1-6; 9 bases are shared with TRBD1. CDR1 and CDR2 (germline): MNHNS, SASEGT. CDR3 size: 18 residues. J gave up 10 bases and V 2 bases, and 15 bases lay outside the gene matches. In nucleotides, the CDR3 is TGTGCCAGCAGTGAACGGGGCTTTGGCGGGACAGGGCACTCACCCCTCCACTTT. Translation gives CASSERGFGGTGHSPLHF.

J is TRBJ2-7 and V is TRBV28, with TRBD2 identical over 7 bases. The V gene's germline CDR1 is MDHEN and CDR2 SYDVKM. The V segment lost 4 bases and the J segment 1 base; nucleotides outside the gene matches: 7. The CDR3 sequence is 15 residues long. As DNA, the CDR3 is TGTGCCAGCAGTTGGTGGGGGGGGGAGTCCTACGAGCAGTACTTC. Amino acids: CASSWWGGESYEQYF.

This clone was found once. V and J are TRBV7-9 and TRBJ2-2; D gene unclear. This CDR3 has 16 amino acids. The V gene lost 5 bases and the J gene lost 2 bases, with 15 bases spanning the gap. CDR1 and CDR2 (germline): SEHNR, FQNEAQ (reference sequence). The CDR3 region is CASSPLAGFNTGELFF. In DNA form, the CDR3 reads TGTGCCAGCAGCCCTCTCGCCGGGTTCAACACCGGGGAGCTGTTTTTT.

The chain links TRBV5-6 to TRBJ2-2; 10 bases align to TRBD1. V dropped 4 bases and J dropped 4; count of bases not matched to a gene: 7. The CDR3 is 16 residues long. Germline V gene data show CDR1 as SGHDT and CDR2 as YYEEEE. The CDR3 here is CASSGGTGAATGELFF. CDR3 DNA sequence: TGTGCCAGCAGCGGCGGGACAGGGGCCGCCACCGGGGAGCTGTTTTTT.

In this sample, this clone turned up a few times. The genes are TRBV6-1 and TRBJ2-1, with TRBD2 matching over 11 bases. This CDR3 is built from 14 residues. Trimming at V came to 4 bases and at J to 7 bases, leaving 3 bases not matched to a gene. CDR1 is MNHNS and CDR2 is SASEGT in the germline V gene. For the CDR3, the DNA is TGTGCCAGCAGTGTAGCGGGAGGGGGGAATGAGCAGTTCTTC. It specifies CASSVAGGGNEQFF.

This rearrangement joins TRBV12-3 or TRBV12-4 to TRBJ2-7, with 7 positions matching TRBD2. With V trimmed by 2 bases and J by 2 bases, 0 bases remained unmatched. CDR3 length: 13 amino acids. In DNA, the CDR3 is TGTGCCAGCAGTTTAACTAGCGCCTACGAGCAGTACTTC. This gives the protein CASSLTSAYEQYF.

This chain connects TRBV12-3 or TRBV12-4 to TRBJ1-2; D is unclear. The germline V and J ends were trimmed by 5 bases and 4 bases, with 8 bases remaining between them. This CDR3 spans 12 amino acids. For the CDR3, the DNA is TGTGCCAGCAGTCAGAACCCCTATGGCTACACCTTC. Translated, it gives CASSQNPYGYTF.

The chain has TRBV2 and TRBJ1-3, with 7 bases that match TRBD1. Germline trimming cut 6 bases from V and 3 bases from J; bases unmatched to any gene: 2. Germline V gene lookup returns CDR1 SNHLY and CDR2 FYNNEI. The CDR3 contains 13 residues. DNA of the CDR3: TGTGCCAGCAGAGGGGACAGTGGAAACACCATATATTTT. It encodes CASRGDSGNTIYF.

This sequence joins TRBV6-6 and TRBJ1-1; 8 bases fit TRBD1. Germline-derived CDR1 and CDR2 are MNHNY and SVGAGI (reference sequence). This CDR3 is 13 amino acids long. Losses at the gene ends were 6 bases for V and 4 bases for J; bases not matched to a gene: 4. The DNA of the CDR3 is TGTGCCAGCAGGGGGACAGGCCCCACTGAAGCTTTCTTT. It yields the protein CASRGTGPTEAFF.

This clone was seen only once. The rearrangement links TRBV29-1 to TRBJ2-5, with a tentative D call TRBD2 (5 bases). Trimming pared 1 base from V and 2 bases from J, leaving 8 bases between. This CDR3 comprises 13 residues. The germline V gene encodes CDR1 SQVTM and CDR2 ANQGSEA. The CDR3 nucleotides are TGCAGCGTTGAAGGAGGGTGGCAAGAGACCCAGTACTTC. Translation: CSVEGGWQETQYF.

V is TRBV19 and J is TRBJ1-5, with TRBD1 identical over 12 bases. Germline V gene sequence: CDR1 LNHDA, CDR2 SQIVND (reference sequence). The ends lost 4 bases at V and 0 bases at J; junction bases unmatched: 4. The CDR3 has 17 residues. The CDR3 sequence is CASSRGTGGLSNQPQHF. The CDR3 DNA reads as TGTGCCAGTAGTAGAGGGACAGGGGGCCTTAGCAATCAGCCCCAGCATTTT.

This clone is a singleton in its sample. The V gene is TRBV25-1, the J gene TRBJ1-4; maybe TRBD1 (6 bases). The CDR3 extends over 13 amino acids. The V end was cut by 10 bases, the J end by 15 bases, with 24 bases between. CDR1 is MGHDK and CDR2 is SYGVNS in the germline V gene. The CDR3 DNA is TGTGCCACCAGACAGGACCTTAATGAAAAGGTGTTTTTT. Its translation: CATRQDLNEKVFF.

The rearrangement joins TRBV24-1 to TRBJ2-3; D is possibly TRBD1 (5 bases). The germline V gene encodes CDR1 KGHDR and CDR2 SFDVKD. This CDR3 is built from 13 residues. Deletions cut 7 bases from V and 5 bases from J, with 12 bases between. The CDR3 DNA follows: TGTGCCACCAGAGGCGGAGACAGAGATACGCAGTATTTT. Translation gives CATRGGDRDTQYF.

V usage is TRBV16 and J usage is TRBJ2-7, with 7 bases matching TRBD1. Germline CDR1 and CDR2: KGHSY and FQNENV. J gave up 4 bases and V 7 bases, and 7 bases lay outside the gene matches. The CDR3 runs 13 residues. The CDR3 here is CASNRDSTYEQYF. The CDR3 DNA reads TGTGCCAGCAACCGGGACAGTACTTACGAGCAGTACTTC.

The genes are TRBV6-6 and TRBJ1-1; possibly TRBD1 for D (6 bases). Trimming removed 8 bases at V and 1 base at J, with 14 bases between. Germline lookup yields CDR1 MNHNY and CDR2 SVGAGI (reference sequence). The CDR3 length is 14 residues. CDR3 nucleotide sequence: TGTGCCAGCCGTGGACAGACAAGGAACACTGAAGCTTTCTTT. This translates into CASRGQTRNTEAFF.

The rearrangement joins TRBV7-9 to TRBJ1-1; weak D call: TRBD1 (6 bases). V was clipped by 4 bases and J by 3 bases, with 12 bases between them. The CDR3 spans 14 residues. Germline CDR1 is SEHNR and CDR2 is FQNEAQ (reference sequence). The CDR3 loop reads CASSSQGRDTEAFF. The CDR3 bases are TGTGCCAGCAGCTCACAGGGTAGGGACACTGAAGCTTTCTTT.